This T cell receptor (beta chain) is from a study of T cells after yellow fever vaccination. Whole-study results and caveats: Reappearance after the booster was observed for most primary-vaccination clones (around 96% CD4, around 90% CD8).

The trim removed 6 bases at V and 4 bases at J, leaving 7 bases unmatched. This CDR3 has 14 residues. This clonotype was counted ten times or more. Its specificity is unknown. Making TCR cDNA involved 5'RACE template switching, which added UMIs and a universal primer site. TCRdb analysed the 5' RACE reads with MiXCR anew, one entry per CDR3 protein. The sample consists of approximately 70,000 distinct CDR3 sequences, about 7.3% of them appearing once. The receptor's source is a man in his late teens or twenties who received the YFV17D yellow fever vaccine. This chain links TRBV12-3 or TRBV12-4 with TRBJ2-5, with 8 bases matching TRBD1. The sample was CD8+ T cells sorted from PBMCs, taken roughly 10 days after the first yellow fever vaccination. CDR3 in DNA: TGTGCCAGCAGAACGGACAGGGCAGGAGAGACCCAGTACTTC. Translated, it gives CASRTDRAGETQYF.